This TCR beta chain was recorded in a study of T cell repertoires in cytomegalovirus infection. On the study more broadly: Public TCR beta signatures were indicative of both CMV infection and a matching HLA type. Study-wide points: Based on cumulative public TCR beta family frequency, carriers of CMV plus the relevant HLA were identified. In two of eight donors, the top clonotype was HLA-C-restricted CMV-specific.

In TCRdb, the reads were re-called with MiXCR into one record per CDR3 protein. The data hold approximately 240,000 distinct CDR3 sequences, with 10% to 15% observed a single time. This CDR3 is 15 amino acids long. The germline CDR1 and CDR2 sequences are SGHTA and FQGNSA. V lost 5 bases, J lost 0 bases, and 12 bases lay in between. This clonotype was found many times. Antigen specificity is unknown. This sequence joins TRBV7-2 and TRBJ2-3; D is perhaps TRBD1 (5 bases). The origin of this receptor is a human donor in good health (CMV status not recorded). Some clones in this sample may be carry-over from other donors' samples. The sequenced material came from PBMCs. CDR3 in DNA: TGTGCCAGCAGCCCCGGACAACCCAGCACAGATACGCAGTATTTT. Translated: CASSPGQPSTDTQYF.